This TCR beta chain derives from a study of radiotherapy plus CTLA-4 blockade in lung cancer. Patients in the study, people with chemo-refractory metastatic non-small-cell lung cancer, received focal radiation plus ipilimumab CTLA-4 blockade. Assay: immunoSEQ multiplex PCR; the TCRdb copy retains only in-frame clones and omits some. The table lists tens of thousands of clones, roughly four fifths of them singletons. Study-level points and caveats: Clones derived from tumor TCRs expanded in blood after radiotherapy plus ipilimumab.

In regard to this clone: Its antigen is not identified.

CDR3 length equals 20 residues. V trimming: 4 bases; J trimming: 1 base; junction bases outside the gene matches: 17. CDR1 is SGHNT and CDR2 is YENEEA in the germline V gene. The sample in question was peripheral blood, obtained from a patient treated with radiotherapy plus ipilimumab. This sequence originates from a human donor with non-small cell lung cancer who had stable disease on radiotherapy plus ipilimumab. The chain is built from TRBV11-3 and TRBJ1-5, with TRBD1 matching over 9 bases. CDR3 DNA sequence: TGTGCCAGCAGCTCACCAACGGGACAGGGAGACGATGAAAGCAATCAGCCCCAGCATTTT. Translating gives CASSSPTGQGDDESNQPQHF.